This TCR beta chain appears in the sequencing data of a study of T-cell memory formation after mild COVID-19. A single record per CDR3 protein comes from TCRdb applying MiXCR to the 5' RACE reads. The table has tens of thousands of distinct CDR3 sequences, around 17% seen once; the top ten hold about 33%. This clonotype originated in an adult woman who had mild COVID-19 (a few samples of this study predate the infection). Cell type and time point are not known. The sequencing input was PBMCs or a T cell subset sorted from them (not recorded which).

The CDR3 spells CASSQYRGRGETQYF. The DNA for the CDR3 is TGTGCCAGCAGCCAATACAGGGGGCGCGGGGAGACCCAGTACTTC. The V call is TRBV4-2, the J call TRBJ2-5, with 9 bases identical to TRBD1. CDR1 is LGHNA and CDR2 is YNFKEQ in the germline V gene. Trimming took 2 bases from V and 5 from J; bases not matched to a gene: 6. This CDR3 region has 15 residues.